Listed below are T cell receptor beta chains from one sample, sequenced in a study of technical replicates of blood from a few donors. Clones were read by immunoSEQ multiplex PCR, and TCRdb kept only the in-frame ones, dropping some. The table has 60,000 to 90,000 clones, less than 97% seen once. Sample: T cells isolated from PBMCs. Receptors originate from a human donor in good health. CDR3s include the opening cysteine and the closing phenylalanine or tryptophan. Fields, in order: CDR3 DNA, CDR3 protein, clone size, V gene, J gene, D gene. A D gene is named only where the DNA matches it firmly. Expanded clones are given a class, and other clones once, few, many or no size at all.

CDR3 DNA: TGTGCTAGTGGTTTAGGAGGGGTGCAAGAGACCCAGTACTTC; CDR3 protein: CASGLGGVQETQYF; clone size: -; V gene: TRBV12-5; J gene: TRBJ2-5; D gene: -
CDR3 DNA: TGTGCCAGCAGTCAAACGAGCGGGGGGGCCGGGGATACGCAGTATTTT; CDR3 protein: CASSQTSGGAGDTQYF; clone size: -; V gene: TRBV7-6; J gene: TRBJ2-3; D gene: TRBD2
CDR3 DNA: TGTGCCAGCAGTAGCCGGACAGGACAAGCTTTCTTT; CDR3 protein: CASSSRTGQAFF; clone size: -; V gene: TRBV6-5; J gene: TRBJ1-1; D gene: TRBD1
CDR3 DNA: TGTGCCAGCAGCCTACCAGACAGTAGCTCCTATAATTCACCCCTCCACTTT; CDR3 protein: CASSLPDSSSYNSPLHF; clone size: -; V gene: TRBV7-8; J gene: TRBJ1-6; D gene: -
CDR3 DNA: TGTGCCAGCAGCTTTGTGGTAGCGGGAGGGCCCGCCAATGAGCAGTTCTTC; CDR3 protein: CASSFVVAGGPANEQFF; clone size: -; V gene: TRBV7-6; J gene: TRBJ2-1; D gene: TRBD2
CDR3 DNA: TGTGCCAGCAGCGGAAGCGGCGCTAGCAAAGGGACCCAGTACTTC; CDR3 protein: CASSGSGASKGTQYF; clone size: -; V gene: TRBV7-8; J gene: TRBJ2-5; D gene: -
CDR3 DNA: TGCGCCAGCAGATCCGGACAGGCGGTCTCCTACGAGCAGTACTTC; CDR3 protein: CASRSGQAVSYEQYF; clone size: -; V gene: TRBV5-1; J gene: TRBJ2-7; D gene: TRBD1
CDR3 DNA: TGTGCCAGCTATGGACAGGGGAAATCTAACTATGGCTACACCTTC; CDR3 protein: CASYGQGKSNYGYTF; clone size: -; V gene: TRBV2; J gene: TRBJ1-2; D gene: TRBD1
CDR3 DNA: TGTGCCAGCAGCTTCAATCCCGGGACAGGGTTGTTGAATGAGCAGTTCTTC; CDR3 protein: CASSFNPGTGLLNEQFF; clone size: -; V gene: TRBV5-8; J gene: TRBJ2-1; D gene: TRBD1
CDR3 DNA: TGTGCCAGCAGGGGGGGGAAGGGGAGTACAGATACGCAGTATTTT; CDR3 protein: CASRGGKGSTDTQYF; clone size: -; V gene: TRBV11-3; J gene: TRBJ2-3; D gene: TRBD2
CDR3 DNA: TGCGCCAGCAGCTTTTCTTCCAGGGCCCCGAACACTGAAGCTTTCTTT; CDR3 protein: CASSFSSRAPNTEAFF; clone size: -; V gene: TRBV5-1; J gene: TRBJ1-1; D gene: -
CDR3 DNA: TGTGCCAGCAGCCACAGGGAAATGACGGCCACTGAAGCTTTCTTT; CDR3 protein: CASSHREMTATEAFF; clone size: -; V gene: TRBV11-2; J gene: TRBJ1-1; D gene: -
CDR3 DNA: TGTGCCAGCAGCTTGGGAGCCGGGGAGCTGTTTTTT; CDR3 protein: CASSLGAGELFF; clone size: -; V gene: TRBV7-9; J gene: TRBJ2-2; D gene: -
CDR3 DNA: TGTGCCAGCAGTTTACTCCCCCCTTACACCGGGGAGCTGTTTTTT; CDR3 protein: CASSLLPPYTGELFF; clone size: -; V gene: TRBV27; J gene: TRBJ2-2; D gene: -
CDR3 DNA: TGCGCCAGCAGCTCCCGGACTAGCGGGAGCGAGCAGTACTTC; CDR3 protein: CASSSRTSGSEQYF; clone size: -; V gene: TRBV5-1; J gene: TRBJ2-7; D gene: TRBD2
CDR3 DNA: TGTGCCAGCGTGGTGGGGGGTGTTACAGATACGCAGTATTTT; CDR3 protein: CASVVGGVTDTQYF; clone size: -; V gene: TRBV2; J gene: TRBJ2-3; D gene: -
CDR3 DNA: TGTGCCAGCAGCCCGCGGACAGAAACTGGGGAGCAGTTCTTC; CDR3 protein: CASSPRTETGEQFF; clone size: -; V gene: TRBV9; J gene: TRBJ2-1; D gene: -
CDR3 DNA: TGCGCCAGCAGCTCGGGACAGGGTAATTCACCCCTCCACTTT; CDR3 protein: CASSSGQGNSPLHF; clone size: -; V gene: TRBV5-1; J gene: TRBJ1-6; D gene: TRBD1
CDR3 DNA: TGTGCCAGCAGTGTTGGCGGGAGCTCCTACGAGCAGTACTTC; CDR3 protein: CASSVGGSSYEQYF; clone size: few; V gene: TRBV2; J gene: TRBJ2-7; D gene: TRBD2
CDR3 DNA: TGTGCCAGCAGCCAAGATACCGGGACACCCTCCTACGAGCAGTACTTC; CDR3 protein: CASSQDTGTPSYEQYF; clone size: -; V gene: TRBV14; J gene: TRBJ2-7; D gene: -
CDR3 DNA: TGTGCCAGCAGCTTAGGTCAGGGCATGAACACTGAAGCTTTCTTT; CDR3 protein: CASSLGQGMNTEAFF; clone size: -; V gene: TRBV7-9; J gene: TRBJ1-1; D gene: -
CDR3 DNA: TGCAGCGTCACCGCCGGGACAGGGTCCTACGAGCAGTACTTC; CDR3 protein: CSVTAGTGSYEQYF; clone size: -; V gene: TRBV29-1; J gene: TRBJ2-7; D gene: TRBD1
CDR3 DNA: TGCGCCAGCAGCCAAAATTCCGGGGTGCCTAGCACAGATACGCAGTATTTT; CDR3 protein: CASSQNSGVPSTDTQYF; clone size: -; V gene: TRBV4-1; J gene: TRBJ2-3; D gene: -
CDR3 DNA: TGTGCCAGCTGCCGGGAGGGCACTGAAGCTTTCTTT; CDR3 protein: CASCREGTEAFF; clone size: once; V gene: TRBV7-9; J gene: TRBJ1-1; D gene: -
CDR3 DNA: TGTGCCAGCAGCCCGCGGGGGGGGGAAGCTTTCTTT; CDR3 protein: CASSPRGGEAFF; clone size: -; V gene: TRBV9; J gene: TRBJ1-1; D gene: -
CDR3 DNA: TGTGCCAGCAGCAGCTTAACAGGGGATATGAACACTGAAGCTTTCTTT; CDR3 protein: CASSSLTGDMNTEAFF; clone size: -; V gene: TRBV5-8; J gene: TRBJ1-1; D gene: TRBD1
CDR3 DNA: TGTGCCCTAAAAGGGACTAGCGGGGGAGATACGCAGTATTTT; CDR3 protein: CALKGTSGGDTQYF; clone size: -; V gene: TRBV10-3; J gene: TRBJ2-3; D gene: TRBD2
CDR3 DNA: TGTGCCAGCAGTTACACAGGGGGCTCCTACAATGAGCAGTTCTTC; CDR3 protein: CASSYTGGSYNEQFF; clone size: -; V gene: TRBV6-6; J gene: TRBJ2-1; D gene: TRBD1
CDR3 DNA: TGCGCCAGCAGCGGGGAGACGACAGGAGCTAACTATGGCTACACCTTC; CDR3 protein: CASSGETTGANYGYTF; clone size: -; V gene: TRBV5-1; J gene: TRBJ1-2; D gene: -
CDR3 DNA: TGCAGCGTTGGAAGCGAGCAGTTCTTC; CDR3 protein: CSVGSEQFF; clone size: -; V gene: TRBV29-1; J gene: TRBJ2-1; D gene: -
CDR3 DNA: TGCGCCAGCAGCTCCATAGCGGGGACCTACAATGAGCAGTTCTTC; CDR3 protein: CASSSIAGTYNEQFF; clone size: -; V gene: TRBV4-1; J gene: TRBJ2-1; D gene: TRBD2
CDR3 DNA: TGCGCCAGTGGGGACAGCCTTGATGGCTACACCTTC; CDR3 protein: CASGDSLDGYTF; clone size: -; V gene: TRBV10-1; J gene: TRBJ1-2; D gene: TRBD1
CDR3 DNA: TGTGCCAGCAGGCGAGGGTCTGGAAACACCATATATTTT; CDR3 protein: CASRRGSGNTIYF; clone size: -; V gene: TRBV6-5; J gene: TRBJ1-3; D gene: -
CDR3 DNA: TGCGCCAGTAAGTCTACCCCCGGGACAGAAGTGTACGAGCAGTACTTC; CDR3 protein: CASKSTPGTEVYEQYF; clone size: once; V gene: TRBV5-1; J gene: TRBJ2-7; D gene: TRBD1
CDR3 DNA: TGTGCCAGCAGTGAACGGTACACCGGGGAGCTGTTTTTT; CDR3 protein: CASSERYTGELFF; clone size: -; V gene: TRBV6-4; J gene: TRBJ2-2; D gene: -
CDR3 DNA: TGTGCCAGCAGTGAATCAAGGGGAGGCGAGCAGTACTTC; CDR3 protein: CASSESRGGEQYF; clone size: few; V gene: TRBV6-1; J gene: TRBJ2-7; D gene: -
CDR3 DNA: TGCGCCAGCAGCCTCCGGGACAACTACGAGCAGTACTTC; CDR3 protein: CASSLRDNYEQYF; clone size: -; V gene: TRBV4-1; J gene: TRBJ2-7; D gene: -
CDR3 DNA: TGTGCCAGTAGTATCCGAGCTAGGGCGGGGTTTTACAATGAGCAGTTCTTC; CDR3 protein: CASSIRARAGFYNEQFF; clone size: -; V gene: TRBV19; J gene: TRBJ2-1; D gene: -
CDR3 DNA: TGCGCCAGCAGCTTGGATGGACAGGCCCATCAGCCCCAGCATTTT; CDR3 protein: CASSLDGQAHQPQHF; clone size: -; V gene: TRBV5-1; J gene: TRBJ1-5; D gene: TRBD1
CDR3 DNA: TGTGCCAGCAGAAAAACGGTGGGAGGGGTTGGTAACTATGGCTACACCTTC; CDR3 protein: CASRKTVGGVGNYGYTF; clone size: -; V gene: TRBV7-9; J gene: TRBJ1-2; D gene: -
CDR3 DNA: TGTGCCAGCAGTTTCGGGGCGGGGTTCGGGACCCAGCATTTT; CDR3 protein: CASSFGAGFGTQHF; clone size: -; V gene: TRBV27; J gene: TRBJ1-5; D gene: -
CDR3 DNA: TGTGCCAGCACCACCCCCAGGACTAGCGGGAAGGCCCTAACCGGGGAGCTGTTTTTT; CDR3 protein: CASTTPRTSGKALTGELFF; clone size: -; V gene: TRBV28; J gene: TRBJ2-2; D gene: TRBD2
CDR3 DNA: TGTGCCAGTAGGCCCGAAGGAGAGGGAAGCAATCAGCCCCAGCATTTT; CDR3 protein: CASRPEGEGSNQPQHF; clone size: -; V gene: TRBV19; J gene: TRBJ1-5; D gene: -